The rows below give T cell receptor beta chains drawn from one sample of a study of molecular identifiers for immune sequencing clone quantification. Each CDR3 protein is one row after TCRdb ran MiXCR on the PCR reads. In the table there are approximately 680,000 distinct CDR3 sequences, approximately 24% of which are singletons. Sequencing was done on a sample of naive CD8+ T cells from blood, with Jurkat cell RNA spiked in. Every receptor here comes from a human donor in good health. Some libraries in this study had Jurkat cell RNA spiked in. The conserved cysteine and the conserved F or W are not part of the CDR3 here.

CDR3 protein,V gene
ASSVRDRGTNQPQR,TRBV5-1
ATSAATGPGELF,TRBV15
ATSRDLLAGLTDTQY,TRBV15
ASSDGATNEQF,TRBV4-3
ASTTPTGELF,TRBV23-1
ASGRGNTEAF,TRBV27
ASRSRDRVPYEQY,TRBV6-6
ASSAGPGQSYEQY,TRBV5-6
ATSATDSSTDTQY,TRBV24-1
ASSPPSGDQETQY,TRBV13
ASSLWDRGTDTQY,TRBV12-3/TRBV12-4
ASSLVVRGRKCQPPH,TRBV7-2
ASSQGTSGSHEQF,TRBV4-3
ASSFRTVLAGVLADTQY,TRBV28
ATSGQGQETQY,TRBV24-1